This entry features one TCR beta chain sequence. The antigen is unknown. The sample comes from a study of T cell responses to AZD1222 COVID-19 vaccine. The germline V gene has CDR1 MNHNS and CDR2 SASEGT. This CDR3 region has 17 residues. The J segment lost 7 bases and the V segment lost 2 bases, leaving 9 bases of the junction unmatched. Study conclusions and caveats: Seropositive status at baseline applied to only a handful of AZD1222 recipients. Among the donors, most were white British and more were female, and clonal diversity was possibly underestimated.

TCRdb's table, derived via immunoSEQ multiplex PCR, lists solely in-frame clones and lacks some. Among about 130,000 clones, roughly nine tenths were seen once, and the ten largest hold roughly a tenth. This sequence originates from an adult who received the AZD1222 COVID-19 vaccine. The genes are TRBV6-1 and TRBJ1-5, with 12 nucleotides matching TRBD1. The sample here was peripheral blood, taken 28 days after the second AZD1222 dose. CDR3 in DNA: TGTGCCAGCAGTGAAACCCCGGGACAGGGGGCCCGACAGCCCCAGCATTTT. Amino acid sequence: CASSETPGQGARQPQHF.